The T cell receptor (beta chain) under discussion was sequenced for a study of blood T cell repertoires in COVID-19. This clone turned up a few times. In the original workflow: By means of reference gene primer amplification, nucleated cell counts were estimated. The table came from immunoSEQ multiplex PCR; TCRdb's copy has only in-frame clones and leaves some out. V and J calls and clone size follow that table, whereas D and trimming were derived from the DNA. The sample holds 200,000 to 300,000 clones, more than 80% seen once. This receptor was identified in a human donor in a cohort sampled during active COVID-19. Sequenced sample: peripheral blood.

The CDR3 bases are TGTGCCAGCAGTATAGGACAGGGGTTATCCTACGAGCAGTACTTC. Amino acids: CASSIGQGLSYEQYF. The chain is built from TRBV2 and TRBJ2-7; TRBD1 agrees at 9 bases. Looked up from germline, CDR1 is SNHLY and CDR2 is FYNNEI. Trimming removed 5 bases from V and 1 base from J; junction bases left unmatched: 6. This CDR3 contains 15 residues. Together with reference TRBV2 and TRBJ2-7, the CDR3 gives the full variable domain: EPEVTQTPSHQVTQMGQEVILRCVPISNHLYFYWYRQILGQKVEFLVSFYNNEISEKSEIFDDQFSVERPDGSNFTLKIRSTKLEDSAMYFCASSIGQGLSYEQYFGPGTRLTVT.